Following are 12 T cell receptor beta chains from one sample sequenced in a study. TCRdb fed the RT-PCR reads into MiXCR, producing one record per CDR3 protein. The data contain almost 700,000 distinct CDR3 sequences, around 14% of them singletons. The sample taken for sequencing was memory CD4+ T cells from blood. The receptors were gathered from a female donor in good health, serving as a healthy control.

The rearrangement joins TRBV6-6 to TRBJ2-5, with 11 bases matching TRBD1. The CDR3 has 19 amino acids. CDR1 and CDR2 from the germline V gene are MNHNY and SVGAGI (reference sequence). V gave up 0 bases and J gave up 5 bases; unmatched junction bases: 14. CDR3 in amino acids: CASSYSGTGGEGRWETQYF. The DNA of the CDR3 is TGTGCCAGCAGTTACTCCGGGACAGGGGGTGAGGGGAGATGGGAGACCCAGTACTTC.

The rearrangement joins TRBV7-2 to TRBJ1-1; TRBD1 matches at 8 bases. The CDR3 spans 14 residues. Germline assignment: CDR1 SGHTA and CDR2 FQGNSA. With V trimmed by 5 bases and J by 4 bases, 6 bases remained unmatched. Here the CDR3 reads CASSPQGAVTEAFF. The DNA of the CDR3 is TGTGCCAGCAGCCCTCAGGGGGCGGTCACTGAAGCTTTCTTT.

This clonotype has a count of ten or more. Here the CDR3 reads CASSRSGSSARNEQFF. CDR3 sequence (DNA): TGTGCCAGCAGCCGATCGGGGAGCTCGGCGCGGAATGAGCAGTTCTTC. The chain uses TRBV7-2 and TRBJ2-1; the D gene is possibly TRBD2 (5 bases). CDR1 SGHTA and CDR2 FQGNSA come from the germline V gene. The CDR3 is made up of 16 amino acids. Trimming removed 5 bases at V and 7 bases at J, with 21 bases between.

The chain carries TRBV20-1 and TRBJ2-1; 10 bases line up with TRBD1. The CDR3 has 12 amino acids. J lost 8 bases, V lost 5 bases, and 3 bases had no gene match. Germline V lookup: CDR1 DFQATT, CDR2 SNEGSKA (reference sequence). CDR3: CSADRGLDEQFF. The CDR3 region has the DNA TGCAGTGCTGACAGGGGGCTTGATGAGCAGTTCTTC.

This clonotype appeared many times. The genes are TRBV20-1 and TRBJ2-2, with 10 bases lining up with TRBD2. Germline values: CDR1 DFQATT, CDR2 SNEGSKA (reference sequence). The CDR3 covers 18 residues. J lost 0 bases, V lost 3 bases, and 10 bases had no gene match. CDR3 DNA sequence: TGCAGTGCTAGGTCCATAGCGGGAGGAAACGCGAACACCGGGGAGCTGTTTTTT. Encoded protein: CSARSIAGGNANTGELFF.

This clonotype was detected a few times. J is TRBJ1-4 and V is TRBV7-6, with 9 bases fitting TRBD1. Germline V gives CDR1 SGHVS, CDR2 FNYEAQ. There are 14 residues in the CDR3. Trimming removed 5 bases from V and 5 bases from J; junction bases left unmatched: 3. In DNA, the CDR3 is TGTGCCAGCAGCAGGGACAGGGCGAATGAAAAACTGTTTTTT. The encoded protein is CASSRDRANEKLFF.

Worth noting for this clonotype: A clone one base away is much larger, so this may be a read error. The V call is TRBV20-1, the J call TRBJ2-1; 7 positions match TRBD2. This CDR3 is 15 amino acids long. The germline gives CDR1 DFQATT, CDR2 SNEGSKA (reference sequence). V dropped 4 bases and J dropped 3; count of bases not matched to a gene: 9. CDR3 in amino acids: CSANPTSRSYNEQFF. CDR3 nucleotides: TGCAGTGCTAACCCGACTAGCAGGAGCTACAATGAGCAGTTCTTC.

This clonotype was observed at least ten times. The genes are TRBV20-1 and TRBJ2-3, with 10 bases fitting TRBD2. Germline CDR1 and CDR2: DFQATT and SNEGSKA (reference sequence). The CDR3 consists of 15 residues. The V segment lost 2 bases and the J segment 3 bases; nucleotides outside the gene matches: 5. CDR3 amino acids: CSARWVLAGTDTQYF. As DNA, the CDR3 is TGCAGTGCTAGATGGGTACTAGCGGGAACAGATACGCAGTATTTT.

This clonotype was seen only a few times. The J gene is TRBJ2-2, the V gene TRBV10-2, with a possible D match to TRBD2 (6 bases). The ends were cut back, 2 bases at V and 5 bases at J, with 9 bases in the middle. Per germline, CDR1 WSHSY and CDR2 SAAADI. The CDR3 loop spans 14 amino acids. The CDR3 here is CASSERAGTGELFF. The CDR3 nucleotides are TGCGCCAGCAGTGAGAGGGCGGGAACCGGGGAGCTGTTTTTT.

This clonotype was recorded a few times. The J gene is TRBJ1-5, the V gene TRBV7-2; a possible D gene is TRBD1 (5 bases). This CDR3 contains 13 residues. Germline V gene data show CDR1 as SGHTA and CDR2 as FQGNSA. V was trimmed by 5 bases and J by 5 bases, leaving 10 bases between them. As DNA, the CDR3 is TGTGCCAGCAGCCAGACAGATGATCAGCCCCAGCATTTT. It encodes CASSQTDDQPQHF. The whole variable domain, filled in from reference TRBV7-2 and TRBJ1-5, reads GAGVSQSPSNKVTEKGKDVELRCDPISGHTALYWYRQSLGQGLEFLIYFQGNSAPDKSGLPSDRFSAERTGGSVSTLTIQRTQQEDSAVYLCASSQTDDQPQHFGDGTRLSIL.

The chain carries TRBV18 and TRBJ2-2; 7 nucleotides match TRBD1. V shed 6 bases, J shed 5 bases, and the junction held 9 bases outside the gene matches. The CDR3 is 15 amino acids. Germline V gene data show CDR1 as KGHSH and CDR2 as LQKENI. The CDR3 bases are TGTGCCAGCTCCTTCTTGACAGGGACAACCGGGGAGCTGTTTTTT. It is translated as CASSFLTGTTGELFF.

This clonotype was seen more than once but under ten times. The V and J genes are TRBV27 and TRBJ2-7; TRBD2 agrees at 10 bases. Looked up from germline, CDR1 is MNHEY and CDR2 is SMNVEV (reference sequence). Losses at the gene ends were 8 bases for V and 6 bases for J; bases not matched to a gene: 10. The CDR3 is 14 amino acids. The CDR3 here is CASWRASGSGEQYF. The CDR3 DNA reads TGTGCCAGCTGGCGGGCTAGCGGGAGTGGCGAGCAGTACTTC.